Listed below are T cell receptor beta chains from one sample, sequenced in a study of blood T cell repertoires in COVID-19. The table came from immunoSEQ multiplex PCR; TCRdb's copy has only in-frame clones and leaves some out. The sample shows fewer than 200,000 clones, around three quarters of them seen only once. Material: PBMCs or T cells enriched from blood (not recorded which). These receptor sequences come from a woman in her 70s in a cohort exposed to, infected with or recovered from COVID-19 (not recorded which). Each CDR3 is given with its conserved first and last residue. The order of the fields is J gene, clone size, D gene, V gene, CDR3 DNA, CDR3 protein. The D gene is left open where the match is weak. Size tells how often a clone was seen (once, few, many) or the class of an expanded clone, and some rows leave it out.

j_call: TRBJ2-4
clone_size: -
d_call: TRBD2
v_call: TRBV7-2
cdr3_nt: TGTGCCAGCAGCCCGGGGGGGGGCGCCAAAAACATTCAGTACTTC
cdr3_aa: CASSPGGGAKNIQYF

j_call: TRBJ1-2
clone_size: once
d_call: TRBD1
v_call: TRBV7-9
cdr3_nt: TGTGCCAGCAGCTTAGGACAGGGGATAGACTATGGCTACACCTTC
cdr3_aa: CASSLGQGIDYGYTF

j_call: TRBJ2-1
clone_size: -
d_call: -
v_call: TRBV2
cdr3_nt: TGTGCCAGCAGTGAAGGATCGAGCTCCTACAATGAGCAGTTCTTC
cdr3_aa: CASSEGSSSYNEQFF

j_call: TRBJ1-2
clone_size: -
d_call: -
v_call: TRBV28
cdr3_nt: TGTGCCAGCAGTCCTAGAGGTTTGAGCGGCTACACCTTC
cdr3_aa: CASSPRGLSGYTF

j_call: TRBJ1-4
clone_size: few
d_call: -
v_call: TRBV18
cdr3_nt: TGTGCCAGCTCACAGCAGGGAAATGAAAAACTGTTTTTT
cdr3_aa: CASSQQGNEKLFF

j_call: TRBJ1-6
clone_size: -
d_call: -
v_call: TRBV5-1
cdr3_nt: TGCGCCAGCAGCTTGGCACGGGGTAGTAATTCACCCCTCCACTTT
cdr3_aa: CASSLARGSNSPLHF

j_call: TRBJ1-2
clone_size: -
d_call: -
v_call: TRBV3-1/TRBV3-2
cdr3_nt: TGTGCCAGCAGCCAAGCGTACCTGGAGGGCTACACCTTC
cdr3_aa: CASSQAYLEGYTF

j_call: TRBJ2-7
clone_size: -
d_call: -
v_call: TRBV7-6
cdr3_nt: TGTGCCAGCAGTTTTGGTACGAGGGAGGCAGGGGAGCAGTACTTC
cdr3_aa: CASSFGTREAGEQYF

j_call: TRBJ2-1
clone_size: -
d_call: -
v_call: TRBV25-1
cdr3_nt: TGTGCCAGCAGTGCCGCCGGGGGTAGTTACAATGAGCAGTTCTTC
cdr3_aa: CASSAAGGSYNEQFF

j_call: TRBJ2-1
clone_size: -
d_call: -
v_call: TRBV4-2
cdr3_nt: TGTGCCAGCAGCCAACGTAGCAATGAGCAGTTCTTC
cdr3_aa: CASSQRSNEQFF

j_call: TRBJ2-1
clone_size: -
d_call: TRBD2
v_call: TRBV7-3
cdr3_nt: TGTGCCAGCAGCTTAGGCTCAGCGGGGGGCTACAATGAGCAGTTCTTC
cdr3_aa: CASSLGSAGGYNEQFF

j_call: TRBJ2-5
clone_size: -
d_call: -
v_call: TRBV9
cdr3_nt: TGTGCCAGCAGCGTGGGGGGGACAAACCAAGAGACCCAGTACTTC
cdr3_aa: CASSVGGTNQETQYF

j_call: TRBJ2-7
clone_size: -
d_call: TRBD2
v_call: TRBV7-8
cdr3_nt: TGTGCCAGCAGCTTCTCTAGCGGGTTTAGCTCCTACGAGCAGTACTTC
cdr3_aa: CASSFSSGFSSYEQYF

j_call: TRBJ1-6
clone_size: -
d_call: TRBD1
v_call: TRBV18
cdr3_nt: TGTGCCAGCTCGCCGACAACAAACAGGGGGACCTATAATTCACCCCTCCACTTT
cdr3_aa: CASSPTTNRGTYNSPLHF

j_call: TRBJ2-2
clone_size: -
d_call: -
v_call: TRBV6-5
cdr3_nt: TGTGCCAGCAGTCTTAACACCGGGGAGCTGTTTTTT
cdr3_aa: CASSLNTGELFF

j_call: TRBJ1-2
clone_size: -
d_call: -
v_call: TRBV12-3/TRBV12-4
cdr3_nt: TGTGCCAGCAGTACTGCATTCGTCTATGGCTACACCTTC
cdr3_aa: CASSTAFVYGYTF

j_call: TRBJ1-2
clone_size: -
d_call: -
v_call: TRBV2
cdr3_nt: TGTGCCAGCATGGGCAGTAACTATGGCTACACCTTC
cdr3_aa: CASMGSNYGYTF

j_call: TRBJ1-6
clone_size: -
d_call: TRBD1
v_call: TRBV28
cdr3_nt: TGTGCCAGCAGAACCGGGACAGGGAATTCACCCCTCCACTTT
cdr3_aa: CASRTGTGNSPLHF

j_call: TRBJ2-4
clone_size: -
d_call: -
v_call: TRBV5-1
cdr3_nt: TGCGCCAGCAGCTTGAATAGTTTTGTGGACATTCAGTACTTC
cdr3_aa: CASSLNSFVDIQYF

j_call: TRBJ2-5
clone_size: -
d_call: TRBD1
v_call: TRBV4-2
cdr3_nt: TGTGCCAGCAGCCTCCCCGCCCTGGTGGGACAGGGGGGGTTTAAGGGCCACCAAGAGACCCAGTACTTC
cdr3_aa: CASSLPALVGQGGFKGHQETQYF

j_call: TRBJ2-5
clone_size: -
d_call: -
v_call: TRBV18
cdr3_nt: TGTGCCAGCTCACCAAACGGAGAGGAGACCCAGTACTTC
cdr3_aa: CASSPNGEETQYF

j_call: TRBJ2-1
clone_size: -
d_call: -
v_call: TRBV5-1
cdr3_nt: TGCGCCAGCTCCCAAGGTACCGCGGCGGGCTACAATGAGCAGTTCTTC
cdr3_aa: CASSQGTAAGYNEQFF

j_call: TRBJ2-7
clone_size: -
d_call: -
v_call: TRBV11-2
cdr3_nt: TGTGCCAGCAGCTTAGAAACCGGGTATGGGTACGAGCAGTACTTC
cdr3_aa: CASSLETGYGYEQYF

j_call: TRBJ1-1
clone_size: -
d_call: -
v_call: TRBV28
cdr3_nt: TGTGCCAGCAGCCCCGGACAAGGGTTGAACACTGAAGCTTTCTTT
cdr3_aa: CASSPGQGLNTEAFF

j_call: TRBJ1-1
clone_size: -
d_call: TRBD1
v_call: TRBV6-5
cdr3_nt: TGTGCCAGCGGCACCAGGGGGGCTTTCTTT
cdr3_aa: CASGTRGAFF

j_call: TRBJ2-1
clone_size: few
d_call: TRBD2
v_call: TRBV24-1
cdr3_nt: TGTGCCACCAGTGATTTGGGGACTAGTTGGGTGCAGTTCTTC
cdr3_aa: CATSDLGTSWVQFF

j_call: TRBJ2-7
clone_size: few
d_call: TRBD1
v_call: TRBV2
cdr3_nt: TGTGCCAGCAGAGCAGGGGGCGAGCAGTACTTC
cdr3_aa: CASRAGGEQYF

j_call: TRBJ1-4
clone_size: -
d_call: -
v_call: TRBV5-4
cdr3_nt: TGTGCCAGCAGGAATCCTGACAGTGAAAAACTGTTTTTT
cdr3_aa: CASRNPDSEKLFF

j_call: TRBJ1-1
clone_size: -
d_call: -
v_call: TRBV5-8
cdr3_nt: TGTGCCAGCAGCCCCTTCTACGGGGTTAACACTGAAGCTTTCTTT
cdr3_aa: CASSPFYGVNTEAFF

j_call: TRBJ1-4
clone_size: -
d_call: -
v_call: TRBV10-3
cdr3_nt: TGTGCCATCAGTGGGTCCCCGAATGAAAAACTGTTTTTT
cdr3_aa: CAISGSPNEKLFF

j_call: TRBJ2-3
clone_size: -
d_call: -
v_call: TRBV20-1
cdr3_nt: TGCAGTGCAAGAAGGGGGGATACGCAGTATTTT
cdr3_aa: CSARRGDTQYF

j_call: TRBJ1-5
clone_size: -
d_call: -
v_call: TRBV12-5
cdr3_nt: TGTGCTAGTGGCCTCACGGGGGGTCAGCCCCAGCATTTT
cdr3_aa: CASGLTGGQPQHF

j_call: TRBJ2-2
clone_size: -
d_call: -
v_call: TRBV7-2
cdr3_nt: TGTGCCAGCAGCTTAAGGGGCTCGAACACCGGGGAGCTGTTTTTT
cdr3_aa: CASSLRGSNTGELFF

j_call: TRBJ2-7
clone_size: -
d_call: -
v_call: TRBV6-5
cdr3_nt: TGTGCCAGCCTTTCTGGGGGGTACGAGCAGTACTTC
cdr3_aa: CASLSGGYEQYF

j_call: TRBJ2-3
clone_size: -
d_call: -
v_call: TRBV7-2
cdr3_nt: TGTGCCAGCAGCTTCACCGGGACAACCACAGATACGCAGTATTTT
cdr3_aa: CASSFTGTTTDTQYF

j_call: TRBJ1-4
clone_size: -
d_call: TRBD1
v_call: TRBV5-6
cdr3_nt: TGTGCCAGCACCCTGAGGGGGACAGGGGTGGGTGAAAAACTGTTTTTT
cdr3_aa: CASTLRGTGVGEKLFF